The clone carrying this TCR beta chain was found a few times. This sample is part of a study of blood T cell repertoires in COVID-19. Produced via immunoSEQ multiplex PCR; TCRdb's table is partial and in-frame only. The table shows 200,000 to 250,000 clones, with around 85% occurring only once. Germline CDR1 reads ENHRY; CDR2 reads SYGVKD. The CDR3 is 11 amino acids. Trimming stripped 3 bases from V and 4 bases from J, with 3 bases between. This TCR came from a woman aged 30 to 39 who had recovered from COVID-19. The specimen sequenced was peripheral blood. The chain has TRBV10-3 and TRBJ1-1, with unresolved D. CDR3 loop: CAISDLTEAFF. In DNA, the CDR3 is TGTGCCATCAGTGACCTCACTGAAGCTTTCTTT.